The 5 T cell receptor beta chains below were found in one sample sequenced in a study of OX40 agonist ivuxolimab in advanced cancers. Assay: immunoSEQ multiplex PCR; the TCRdb copy retains only in-frame clones and omits some. The repertoire includes tens of thousands of clones, 91% of them detected once, and around 20% sits in the top ten. The sequenced sample was CD4+ or CD8+ T cells sorted from blood, obtained in a trial of the OX40 agonist ivuxolimab. The receptor source for this set is an adult with an advanced solid tumor such as melanoma, head and neck, liver or kidney cancer.

V is TRBV7-9 and J is TRBJ2-1, with 9 positions matching TRBD2. The CDR3 totals 17 residues. Germline CDR1 is SEHNR and CDR2 is FQNEAQ (reference sequence). V shed 6 bases, J shed 1 base, and the junction held 10 bases outside the gene matches. CDR3 DNA sequence: TGTGCCAGCAGTCCACTCGCGGGGGGGCCATCCTACAATGAGCAGTTCTTC. It specifies CASSPLAGGPSYNEQFF.

The genes are TRBV5-1 and TRBJ2-7; D perhaps matches TRBD1 (6 bases). The V end was cut by 2 bases, the J end by 2 bases, with 11 bases between. The CDR3 contains 14 residues. CDR1 is SGHRS, CDR2 YFSETQ, per germline. The CDR3 region is CASSFRDKPYEQYF. CDR3 DNA sequence: TGCGCCAGCAGCTTCCGGGACAAGCCCTACGAGCAGTACTTC.

This clone was recorded a few times. In DNA, the CDR3 is TGTGCCAGCAGCTTAGAGGGGGGAGCGGCCCCCTACAATCAGCCCCAGCATTTT. It encodes CASSLEGGAAPYNQPQHF. This chain uses TRBV7-9 with TRBJ1-5; possible D gene TRBD1, 6 bases. The germline V and J ends were trimmed by 1 base and 3 bases, with 19 bases remaining between them. In germline, CDR1 is SEHNR, CDR2 FQNEAQ (reference sequence). The CDR3 totals 18 residues. The variable domain in full, completed from reference TRBV7-9 and TRBJ1-5, reads DTGVSQNPRHKITKRGQNVTFRCDPISEHNRLYWYRQTLGQGPEFLTYFQNEAQLEKSRLLSDRFSAERPKGSFSTLEIQRTEQGDSAMYLCASSLEGGAAPYNQPQHFGDGTRLSIL.

The rearrangement joins TRBV15 to TRBJ1-1; D perhaps matches TRBD1 (5 bases). The V end was cut by 3 bases, the J end by 0 bases, with 20 bases between. This CDR3 is built from 18 residues. CDR1 is LNHNV and CDR2 is YYDKDF in the germline V gene (reference sequence). The DNA for the CDR3 is TGTGCCACCAGCAGGGCAGGCAGGGAGGTTGGGATGAACACTGAAGCTTTCTTT. Protein sequence: CATSRAGREVGMNTEAFF.

The rearrangement links TRBV5-6 to TRBJ1-1; D gene ambiguous. Germline loops: CDR1 SGHDT, CDR2 YYEEEE. The length of the CDR3 is 12 residues. The germline V and J ends were trimmed by 3 bases and 3 bases, with 6 bases remaining between them. This CDR3 is CASSWEHTEAFF. In DNA form, the CDR3 reads TGTGCCAGCAGCTGGGAGCACACTGAAGCTTTCTTT.